Below are 31 T cell receptor beta chains sequenced from a single sample in a study of cytomegalovirus exposure and HLA in healthy donors. Primers included in the PCR were 60 Vbeta and 13 Jbeta primers. The method was immunoSEQ multiplex PCR; TCRdb's version includes in-frame clones alone and lacks a portion of them. Here the sample spans about 150,000 clones, nearly 80% being singletons. Input material: PBMCs. These receptors were taken from a male donor in good health and CMV-seronegative.

A remark on this clone: In the same sample, other DNA sequences code for this CDR3. The chain carries TRBV5-1 and TRBJ1-4; 8 positions agree with TRBD1. The CDR3 is made up of 14 amino acids. Per germline, CDR1 SGHRS and CDR2 YFSETQ. Trimming at V came to 2 bases and at J to 5 bases, leaving 2 bases not matched to a gene. This chain's CDR3 is CASSLGTGNEKLFF. In DNA form, the CDR3 reads TGCGCCAGCAGCTTAGGGACAGGCAATGAAAAACTGTTTTTT.

The CDR3 bases are TGTGCCAGCAGGCAGGAACTCTTCAATCAGCCCCAGCATTTT. This codes for CASRQELFNQPQHF. The chain joins TRBV5-8 to TRBJ1-5, with D uncertain. This CDR3 comprises 14 residues. Trimming cost V 5 bases and J 3 bases, with 12 bases left between them. The germline V gene encodes CDR1 SGHTS and CDR2 YDEGEE.

The chain couples TRBV7-6 to TRBJ2-3; 9 bases are a match to TRBD1. The CDR3 sequence is 16 residues long. J lost 4 bases, V lost 5 bases, and 10 bases had no gene match. Per germline, CDR1 SGHVS and CDR2 FNYEAQ. The CDR3 loop is CASSTRTGVNADTQYF. The CDR3 coding sequence is TGTGCCAGCAGCACCAGGACAGGGGTAAATGCAGATACGCAGTATTTT.

The rearrangement uses TRBV7-2 and TRBJ2-2, with D perhaps TRBD2 (5 bases). Trimming cost V 2 bases and J 1 base, with 17 bases left between them. Germline assignment: CDR1 SGHTA and CDR2 FQGNSA. There are 18 residues in the CDR3. CDR3 nucleotide sequence: TGTGCCAGCAGCTTACTGAGTAGAGCGGTCATGAACACCGGGGAGCTGTTTTTT. The encoded protein is CASSLLSRAVMNTGELFF.

This clone was counted a single time. The chain employs TRBV30 and TRBJ1-2, with D perhaps matching TRBD1 (5 bases). The CDR3 runs to 14 residues. The germline V gene has CDR1 GTSNPN and CDR2 SVGIG (reference sequence). V lost 5 bases and J 5 bases, leaving 18 bases between the germline ends. The CDR3 DNA sequence: TGTGCCTGGGTCCCAGGCGGGGGAGGATATGGCTACACCTTC. This translates into CAWVPGGGGYGYTF.

The CDR3 DNA sequence: TGTGCCAGCAGTGATTGGCGTAGGACAGGGGACACAGATACGCAGTATTTT. It specifies CASSDWRRTGDTDTQYF. The chain links TRBV6-1 to TRBJ2-3; 9 bases agree with TRBD1. Per the germline V gene, CDR1 is MNHNS and CDR2 is SASEGT. Trimming took 3 bases from V and 2 from J; bases not matched to a gene: 9. This CDR3 region has 17 residues.

V and J are TRBV7-2 and TRBJ2-7; 7 bases line up with TRBD1. Germline-derived CDR1 and CDR2 are SGHTA and FQGNSA. The CDR3 consists of 17 residues. Trimming took 2 bases from V and 6 from J; bases not matched to a gene: 16. The CDR3 DNA is TGTGCCAGCAGCTTATACGGTTTGGAGACAGGGTTTCTCGAGCAGTACTTC. Translated, it gives CASSLYGLETGFLEQYF.

This clone was seen only once. CDR3 residues: CASSYSGSLNQPQHF. Here the CDR3 DNA reads TGTGCCAGCAGTTACTCGGGCAGCCTCAATCAGCCCCAGCATTTT. The V and J genes are TRBV6-5 and TRBJ1-5; D is uncertain. Trimming took off 0 bases at V and 3 bases at J, with 9 bases between the two ends. Germline-derived CDR1 and CDR2 are MNHEY and SVGAGI. The CDR3 has 15 residues.

In the case of this clone: The same CDR3 is also encoded by other DNA sequences in this sample. The V and J genes are TRBV18 and TRBJ1-1; 7 bases match TRBD1. Germline-derived CDR1 and CDR2 are KGHSH and LQKENI. The CDR3 runs 12 residues. The V gene end was trimmed by 6 bases and the J gene end by 7 bases; junction bases not matched to a gene: 5. The CDR3 here is CASSPRQGEAFF. CDR3 nucleotide sequence: TGTGCCAGCTCGCCCCGACAGGGTGAAGCTTTCTTT.

J is TRBJ2-2 and V is TRBV4-1, with TRBD2 matching over 12 bases. CDR3 length: 19 amino acids. Germline CDR1 reads MGHRA; CDR2 reads YSYEKL. V lost 0 bases and J lost 7; bases outside the gene matches: 12. The CDR3: CASSQDGVLAGGPVGELFF. CDR3 DNA: TGCGCCAGCAGCCAAGATGGTGTCCTAGCGGGGGGGCCAGTCGGGGAGCTGTTTTTT.

The chain carries TRBV20-1 and TRBJ1-1; 8 bases fit TRBD1. Germline loops: CDR1 DFQATT, CDR2 SNEGSKA (reference sequence). The J segment lost 7 bases and the V segment lost 3 bases, leaving 1 base of the junction unmatched. The CDR3 extends over 11 amino acids. The CDR3 protein is CSARGQVEAFF. The CDR3 nucleotides read TGCAGTGCTAGGGGACAGGTTGAAGCTTTCTTT.

This rearrangement joins TRBV30 to TRBJ1-5; 7 bases line up with TRBD1. With V trimmed by 5 bases and J by 5 bases, 6 bases remained unmatched. Germline assignment: CDR1 GTSNPN and CDR2 SVGIG (reference sequence). The CDR3 has 13 residues. This CDR3 reads CAWGGDSYQPQHF. The DNA of the CDR3 is TGTGCCTGGGGCGGGGACAGTTATCAGCCCCAGCATTTT.

V is TRBV6-6 and J is TRBJ1-6; no firm D call. Trimming cost V 10 bases and J 2 bases, with 6 bases left between them. The CDR3 contains 12 residues. Per germline, CDR1 MNHNY and CDR2 SVGAGI (reference sequence). The CDR3 here is CATGTYNSPLHF. For the CDR3, the DNA is TGTGCCACAGGCACCTATAATTCACCCCTCCACTTT.

This chain connects TRBV30 to TRBJ2-7, with 10 bases identical to TRBD2. Germline V CDR1 and CDR2: GTSNPN, SVGIG (reference sequence). The CDR3 consists of 14 residues. V was clipped by 2 bases and J by 6 bases; unmatched bases: 7. The CDR3 sequence is CAWSNERGGSEQYF. As DNA, the CDR3 is TGTGCCTGGAGTAATGAGCGGGGGGGTAGCGAGCAGTACTTC. The complete variable domain, with remaining parts taken from reference TRBV30 and TRBJ2-7, reads SQTIHQWPATLVQPVGSPLSLECTVEGTSNPNLYWYRQAAGRGLQLLFYSVGIGQISSEVPQNLSASRPQDRQFILSSKKLLLSDSGFYLCAWSNERGGSEQYFGPGTRLTVT.

This clone was seen a few times. This rearrangement joins TRBV5-1 to TRBJ2-3, with 9 nucleotides matching TRBD1. The germline CDR1 and CDR2 sequences are SGHRS and YFSETQ. With V trimmed by 4 bases and J by 1 base, 7 bases remained unmatched. The CDR3 runs 16 residues. The CDR3 sequence: CASSLYGTGRTDTQYF. Here the CDR3 DNA reads TGCGCCAGCAGCCTCTACGGGACAGGGCGCACAGATACGCAGTATTTT.

This clone has just a few counts. One end of the junction does not line up with germline, which may come from a read error. The chain links TRBV7-7 to TRBJ1-1; tentatively, D is TRBD1 (5 bases). The CDR3 is 15 amino acids. CDR1 and CDR2 (germline): SSHAT, FNYEAQ (reference sequence). The CDR3 is CASSLLGGGNTEAFF. The CDR3 coding sequence is TGTGCTAGCAGCTTATTGGGGGGAGGGAACACTGAAGCTTTCTTT.

The chain is built from TRBV7-2 and TRBJ1-6; 7 bases map to TRBD1. Trimming at V came to 4 bases and at J to 7 bases, leaving 7 bases not matched to a gene. This CDR3 has 15 amino acids. Looked up from germline, CDR1 is SGHTA and CDR2 is FQGNSA. For the CDR3, the DNA is TGTGCCAGCAGCTCGACGACAGGGAGAAATTCACCCCTCCACTTT. It yields the protein CASSSTTGRNSPLHF.

The chain uses TRBV2 and TRBJ1-4; TRBD1 might be the D (6 bases). V was clipped by 7 bases and J by 3 bases, with 18 bases between them. This CDR3 has 16 residues. Germline CDR1 and CDR2: SNHLY and FYNNEI. CDR3 protein: CASTKGGARANEKLFF. As DNA, the CDR3 is TGTGCCAGCACCAAAGGGGGGGCCCGCGCTAATGAAAAACTGTTTTTT.

The rearrangement uses TRBV19 and TRBJ2-7, with 8 bases that match TRBD1. Germline trimming cut 1 base from V and 3 bases from J; bases unmatched to any gene: 8. The CDR3 length is 16 residues. Germline assignment: CDR1 LNHDA and CDR2 SQIVND (reference sequence). Here the CDR3 DNA reads TGTGCCAGTAGTATAGTCGCCGGGACAGGTAACTACGAGCAGTACTTC. As protein: CASSIVAGTGNYEQYF.

This rearrangement joins TRBV5-1 to TRBJ1-2, with 11 bases aligning to TRBD1. Per germline, CDR1 SGHRS and CDR2 YFSETQ. The junction had 4 bases not matched to a gene; V was cut back by 2 bases and J by 7 bases. The CDR3 length is 14 residues. CDR3 amino acids: CASSFGQGAFGYTF. CDR3 DNA: TGCGCCAGCAGCTTCGGACAGGGGGCTTTTGGCTACACCTTC.

The CDR3 region has the DNA TGTGCCAGCAGGGGACTGTGGAGCTCCTACGAGCAGTACTTC. Amino acid sequence: CASRGLWSSYEQYF. The gene calls are TRBV6-1 and TRBJ2-7; a possible D gene is TRBD2 (6 bases). The CDR3 runs to 14 residues. V lost 6 bases to trimming and J lost 0 bases, with 12 bases between them. Germline values: CDR1 MNHNS, CDR2 SASEGT.

V is TRBV14 and J is TRBJ2-5; 14 nucleotides line up with TRBD2. CDR3 size: 15 residues. The germline V gene has CDR1 SGHDN and CDR2 FVKESK. Germline trimming cut 4 bases from V and 4 bases from J; bases unmatched to any gene: 2. In DNA form, the CDR3 reads TGTGCCAGCAGCCTCGGACTAGCGGGGGGAGAGACCCAGTACTTC. Translation: CASSLGLAGGETQYF.

The CDR3 spells CASTESGVGDTQYF. The DNA of the CDR3 is TGCGCCAGCACCGAGAGCGGGGTTGGAGATACGCAGTATTTT. This chain links TRBV5-1 with TRBJ2-3, with 7 bases fitting TRBD2. Germline-derived CDR1 and CDR2 are SGHRS and YFSETQ. The CDR3 sequence is 14 residues long. Losses at the gene ends were 6 bases for V and 5 bases for J; bases not matched to a gene: 9.

V usage is TRBV5-1 and J usage is TRBJ2-3; 8 nucleotides align to TRBD1. J lost 2 bases, V lost 7 bases, and 6 bases had no gene match. The CDR3 covers 14 residues. CDR1 SGHRS and CDR2 YFSETQ come from the germline V gene. The CDR3 nucleotides read TGCGCCAGCTCACGGACAGGGCTCACAGATACGCAGTATTTT. This codes for CASSRTGLTDTQYF.

The chain carries TRBV9 and TRBJ2-2; 8 nucleotides match TRBD1. Looked up from germline, CDR1 is SGDLS and CDR2 is YYNGEE. Trimming took 6 bases from V and 1 from J; bases not matched to a gene: 8. The CDR3 is made up of 16 amino acids. Here the CDR3 reads CASTSPGTGNTGELFF. CDR3 coding DNA: TGTGCCAGCACCTCTCCCGGGACAGGGAACACCGGGGAGCTGTTTTTT.

The J gene is TRBJ1-5, the V gene TRBV30; D remains unclear. CDR3 length: 13 residues. CDR1 and CDR2 from the germline V gene are GTSNPN and SVGIG (reference sequence). V shed 3 bases and J shed 7 bases, with 13 bases lying between them. For the CDR3, the DNA is TGTGCCTGGAGCCGGGTTTTAGGACAGCCCCAGCATTTT. This gives the protein CAWSRVLGQPQHF.

This clone came up a few times. The germline gene is not matched at one end of the junction; a read error may be the cause. The chain is built from TRBV7-9 and TRBJ2-2; D call uncertain. The CDR3 has 19 residues. Germline V lookup: CDR1 SEHNR, CDR2 FQNEAQ (reference sequence). The CDR3 protein is CSSSLDGLGLGSNTGELFF. CDR3 coding DNA: TGTTCCAGCAGCCTTGATGGGCTGGGTTTAGGTTCGAACACCGGGGAGCTGTTTTTT.

This chain's CDR3 is CASSRDVGGNNEQFF. The CDR3 DNA follows: TGTGCCAGCAGTCGGGACGTAGGGGGCAACAATGAGCAGTTCTTC. The chain uses TRBV5-4 and TRBJ2-1, with TRBD1 matching over 7 bases. CDR3 length equals 15 residues. Germline CDR1 SGHNT, CDR2 YYREEE (reference sequence). J gave up 5 bases and V 5 bases, and 10 bases lay outside the gene matches. Based on the CDR3 plus reference TRBV5-4 and TRBJ2-1, the full variable domain is ETGVTQSPTHLIKTRGQQVTLRCSSQSGHNTVSWYQQALGQGPQFIFQYYREEENGRGNFPPRFSGLQFPNYSSELNVNALELDDSALYLCASSRDVGGNNEQFFGPGTRLTVL.

V usage is TRBV7-2 and J usage is TRBJ1-2; D uncertain. The V gene's germline CDR1 is SGHTA and CDR2 FQGNSA. V was trimmed by 4 bases and J by 3 bases, leaving 24 bases between them. This CDR3 region has 18 residues. The CDR3 loop is CASSSANYGGDFHYGYTF. CDR3 bases: TGTGCCAGCAGCTCAGCCAACTACGGAGGAGATTTCCACTATGGCTACACCTTC.

The V gene is TRBV4-3, the J gene TRBJ2-1, with 8 bases that match TRBD2. With 0 bases clipped from V and 9 bases from J, the junction kept 7 bases outside the gene matches. This CDR3 is 15 amino acids long. The germline gives CDR1 LGHNA, CDR2 YSLEER. CDR3 in amino acids: CASSQEKSSGGEQFF. As DNA, the CDR3 is TGCGCCAGCAGCCAAGAAAAATCCAGCGGGGGTGAGCAGTTCTTC.

The rearrangement joins TRBV6-6 to TRBJ1-4; a possible D gene is TRBD1 (6 bases). Germline lookup yields CDR1 MNHNY and CDR2 SVGAGI (reference sequence). The V gene lost 8 bases and the J gene lost 7 bases, with 17 bases spanning the gap. The CDR3 totals 14 residues. The CDR3 DNA reads as TGTGCCAGCTGGGCCAGGGGCGCGGGTGAAAAACTGTTTTTT. Translating it yields CASWARGAGEKLFF.